This TCR beta chain was documented in a study of T cells after yellow fever vaccination. General study points: Sequencing of sorted memory subsets on day 0 failed to detect almost all vaccine-responding clonotypes. Most primary-vaccination clones reappeared after the booster (approximately 95% CD4, approximately 88% CD8).

In its sample, this clonotype was seen many times. This CDR3 contains 13 residues. Germline V gene lookup returns CDR1 MNHEY and CDR2 SMNVEV (reference sequence). Trimming took 0 bases from V and 5 from J, leaving 4 bases between them. A 5'RACE template-switching step, the method used to make TCR cDNA, added a universal primer site and UMIs. TCRdb independently ran MiXCR on the 5' RACE reads; one entry per CDR3 protein. The top ten clones hold roughly 1.5% of a sample with approximately 9,300 distinct CDR3 sequences, 4.5% to 5.5% of them seen once. V and J are TRBV27 and TRBJ1-4; no reliable D call. This TCR was recovered from a man between 18 and 35 years old who received the YFV17D yellow fever vaccine. This specimen consisted of PBMCs, either bulk or a sorted T-cell subset (CD4+, CD8+, memory, or dextramer-sorted; not recorded which), obtained roughly 14 days after the first yellow fever vaccination. Written as DNA, the CDR3 is TGTGCCAGCAGTTTATCGCCAAATGAAAAACTGTTTTTT. Encoded protein: CASSLSPNEKLFF.